The 26 T cell receptor beta chains below were found in one sample sequenced in a study of OX40 agonist ivuxolimab in advanced cancers. The data were produced by immunoSEQ multiplex PCR, yet TCRdb's version contains in-frame clones alone and is incomplete. The sample shows some 57,000 clones, less than 85% of them seen only once. Sample: CD4+ or CD8+ T cells sorted from blood, taken in a trial of the OX40 agonist ivuxolimab. The receptor source for this set is an adult with an advanced solid tumor such as melanoma, head and neck, liver or kidney cancer.

The rearrangement links TRBV21-1 to TRBJ1-5. TRBV21-1 is a pseudogene. The CDR3 consists of 13 residues. CDR3 loop: CASSKTGNQPQHF. The CDR3 nucleotides are TGTGCCAGCAGCAAAACGGGAAACCAGCCCCAGCATTTT.

This sequence joins TRBV5-4 and TRBJ1-1, with TRBD1 matching over 7 bases. V dropped 0 bases and J dropped 1; count of bases not matched to a gene: 0. The CDR3 spans 14 residues. Germline V gene sequence: CDR1 SGHNT, CDR2 YYREEE (reference sequence). CDR3 sequence: CASSLGTGNTEAFF. The CDR3 DNA follows: TGTGCCAGCAGCTTGGGGACAGGGAACACTGAAGCTTTCTTT.

The V call is TRBV7-2, the J call TRBJ2-7, with D hard to call. The CDR3 loop spans 13 amino acids. Trimming took off 3 bases at V and 0 bases at J, with 6 bases between the two ends. Per germline, CDR1 SGHTA and CDR2 FQGNSA. The CDR3 region is CASSLSSSYEQYF. CDR3 DNA: TGTGCCAGCAGCTTGTCTAGCTCCTACGAGCAGTACTTC.

Of note for this clone: At one of its ends the junction is not consistent with the germline gene, which may arise from a read error. Other DNA sequences from this sample encode an identical CDR3 as well. The J gene is TRBJ1-3, the V gene TRBV6-1, with 9 bases fitting TRBD1. This CDR3 contains 12 residues. Germline assignment: CDR1 MNHNS and CDR2 SASEGT. This CDR3 reads CAGSGQGRPIYF. CDR3 bases: TGTGCCGGATCAGGACAGGGGAGGCCCATATACTTT.

V is TRBV6-5 and J is TRBJ2-3; D unclear. The germline V gene encodes CDR1 MNHEY and CDR2 SVGAGI. V was trimmed by 0 bases and J by 0 bases, leaving 4 bases between them. The CDR3 is 14 residues long. The CDR3 DNA reads as TGTGCCAGCAGTTACTCGGTTAGCACAGATACGCAGTATTTT. It is translated as CASSYSVSTDTQYF.

This chain uses TRBV5-5 with TRBJ2-7; D remains ambiguous. This CDR3 contains 12 residues. Germline CDR1 SGHKS, CDR2 YYEKEE (reference sequence). Trimming left V 1 base short and J 4 bases short, with 6 bases between. For the CDR3, the DNA is TGTGCCAGCAGCTTGAACCATTACGAGCAGTACTTC. Amino acid sequence: CASSLNHYEQYF.

The rearrangement links TRBV5-1 to TRBJ1-1, with TRBD1 matching 7 bases. There are 14 residues in the CDR3. The germline CDR1 and CDR2 sequences are SGHRS and YFSETQ. The V segment lost 4 bases and the J segment 5 bases; nucleotides outside the gene matches: 8. The chain's CDR3 is CASSDTPGGTEAFF. Written as DNA, the CDR3 is TGCGCCAGCAGCGATACTCCAGGGGGGACTGAAGCTTTCTTT.

The gene calls are TRBV10-3 and TRBJ2-3; the D is unclear. Germline V gives CDR1 ENHRY, CDR2 SYGVKD. The CDR3 sequence is 15 residues long. V lost 4 bases and J lost 0, with 11 bases in between. The CDR3 DNA follows: TGTGCCATCAGTGTTAGGGCAGGCAGCACAGATACGCAGTATTTT. Translation gives CAISVRAGSTDTQYF.

The J gene is TRBJ2-7, the V gene TRBV5-8; 7 bases fit TRBD1. With 0 bases clipped from V and 3 bases from J, the junction kept 0 bases outside the gene matches. The CDR3 spans 13 residues. CDR1 and CDR2 from the germline V gene are SGHTS and YDEGEE. As DNA, the CDR3 is TGTGCCAGCAGCTTGGACAGGGGCTACGAGCAGTACTTC. It yields the protein CASSLDRGYEQYF.

The genes are TRBV6-1 and TRBJ2-7; D not certain. Germline lookup yields CDR1 MNHNS and CDR2 SASEGT. The CDR3 length is 12 residues. The V and J ends lost 2 bases and 4 bases respectively, with 6 bases between them. As DNA, the CDR3 is TGTGCCAGCAGTGAACCTGAATACGAGCAGTACTTC. The encoded protein is CASSEPEYEQYF.

J is TRBJ2-5 and V is TRBV7-6; 11 bases fit TRBD2. J lost 5 bases, V lost 6 bases, and 8 bases had no gene match. Germline V gene sequence: CDR1 SGHVS, CDR2 FNYEAQ. This CDR3 has 15 amino acids. CDR3 region: CASSNSGRAVETQYF. As DNA, the CDR3 is TGTGCCAGCAGTAATAGCGGGAGGGCCGTGGAGACCCAGTACTTC.

On this clone: Other DNA sequences of this sample code for an identical CDR3. The chain is built from TRBV20-1 and TRBJ2-5; possibly TRBD1 for D (6 bases). Deletions cut 5 bases from V and 5 bases from J, with 9 bases between. The germline V gene has CDR1 DFQATT and CDR2 SNEGSKA (reference sequence). The CDR3 consists of 11 residues. CDR3 DNA: TGCAGTGCTTCAGGGGAGGAGACCCAGTACTTC. Its protein product is CSASGEETQYF.

The V call is TRBV5-1, the J call TRBJ2-7; no reliable D call. The ends were cut back, 4 bases at V and 2 bases at J, with 7 bases in the middle. The CDR3 runs to 12 residues. Germline CDR1 is SGHRS and CDR2 is YFSETQ. The CDR3 nucleotides read TGCGCCAGCAGCGCCATAGCCTACGAGCAGTACTTC. Residues: CASSAIAYEQYF.

This chain links TRBV2 with TRBJ1-2; the D gene is possibly TRBD1 (6 bases). This CDR3 contains 15 residues. Trimming removed 3 bases at V and 2 bases at J, with 13 bases between. The V gene's germline CDR1 is SNHLY and CDR2 FYNNEI. The CDR3 protein is CASSEGGLFNYGYTF. In nucleotides, the CDR3 is TGTGCCAGCAGTGAGGGGGGGCTCTTCAACTATGGCTACACCTTC.

The genes are TRBV30 and TRBJ2-6; D is possibly TRBD2 (5 bases). CDR3 length: 11 amino acids. Germline V lookup: CDR1 GTSNPN, CDR2 SVGIG (reference sequence). The V end lost 2 bases, the J end lost 14 bases, and 10 bases lay between the germline ends. The CDR3 nucleotides are TGTGCCTGGAGTAGGAGGCAGCTCCTGACTTTC. Amino acid sequence: CAWSRRQLLTF.

The V call is TRBV11-2, the J call TRBJ2-2; no firm D call. Trimming removed 5 bases at V and 7 bases at J, with 14 bases between. CDR1 is SGHAT and CDR2 is FQNNGV in the germline V gene. This CDR3 has 14 residues. CDR3 in DNA: TGTGCCAGCAGCCCCAACGTCGCGGACGGGGAGCTGTTTTTT. It is translated as CASSPNVADGELFF. Full variable domain (outside the CDR3, taken from reference TRBV11-2 and TRBJ2-2): EAGVAQSPRYKIIEKRQSVAFWCNPISGHATLYWYQQILGQGPKLLIQFQNNGVVDDSQLPKDRFSAERLKGVDSTLKIQPAKLEDSAVYLCASSPNVADGELFFGEGSRLTVL.

The rearrangement uses TRBV5-4 and TRBJ2-7; possibly TRBD1 or TRBD2 for D (5 bases each). The CDR3 covers 14 residues. Germline-derived CDR1 and CDR2 are SGHNT and YYREEE (reference sequence). The V and J ends lost 4 bases and 3 bases respectively, with 14 bases between them. The CDR3 DNA reads as TGTGCCAGCAGCCGCCGGGACCCGGGCTACGAGCAGTACTTC. This gives the protein CASSRRDPGYEQYF.

The chain is built from TRBV18 and TRBJ1-1, with D hard to call. Germline V gives CDR1 KGHSH, CDR2 LQKENI. The CDR3 sequence is 15 residues long. V was shortened by 0 bases and J by 5 bases, with 13 bases between the two germline ends. The CDR3 coding sequence is TGTGCCAGCTCACCACCTTCGGAATTGGGAACTGAAGCTTTCTTT. It encodes CASSPPSELGTEAFF.

This clone was seen just once. The chain links TRBV30 to TRBJ2-3, with D maybe TRBD2 (6 bases). The CDR3 extends over 13 amino acids. The germline CDR1 and CDR2 sequences are GTSNPN and SVGIG (reference sequence). Trimming left V 0 bases short and J 9 bases short, with 13 bases between. This chain's CDR3 is CAWSVNSGVTQYF. The CDR3 bases are TGTGCCTGGAGTGTCAATAGCGGTGTCACGCAGTATTTT.

The chain employs TRBV28 and TRBJ2-3; D remains ambiguous. The length of the CDR3 is 15 residues. Germline V gives CDR1 MDHEN, CDR2 SYDVKM. V gave up 3 bases and J gave up 11 bases, with 21 bases separating them. This chain's CDR3 is CASSLVSLGSVLQYF. The CDR3 nucleotides read TGTGCCAGCAGTTTGGTTAGTTTAGGTTCTGTTTTGCAGTATTTT. Variable domain in full (rest from reference TRBV28 and TRBJ2-3): DVKVTQSSRYLVKRTGEKVFLECVQDMDHENMFWYRQDPGLGLRLIYFSYDVKMKEKGDIPEGYSVSREKKERFSLILESASTNQTSMYLCASSLVSLGSVLQYFGPGTRLTVL.

V gene TRBV9 combines with J gene TRBJ2-1; no definite D call. Germline values: CDR1 SGDLS, CDR2 YYNGEE. The CDR3 is 15 amino acids. V lost 0 bases, J lost 8 bases, and 15 bases lay in between. The chain's CDR3 is CASSVAARSWDEQFF. CDR3 in DNA: TGTGCCAGCAGCGTAGCCGCGAGATCGTGGGATGAGCAGTTCTTC.

J is TRBJ1-3 and V is TRBV6-5; no definite D call. V lost 6 bases to trimming and J lost 0 bases, with 6 bases between them. Germline V gene data show CDR1 as MNHEY and CDR2 as SVGAGI. The CDR3 is 13 residues long. The CDR3 is CASRLLSGNTIYF. In DNA, the CDR3 is TGTGCCAGCAGGCTCCTCTCTGGAAACACCATATATTTT.

This clone was counted a single time. The chain carries TRBV10-3 and TRBJ1-1; 9 bases match TRBD1. The length of the CDR3 is 13 residues. The germline CDR1 and CDR2 sequences are ENHRY and SYGVKD. V lost 8 bases, J lost 0 bases, and 1 base stayed unmatched. The CDR3 reads CAIRQGVNTEAFF. DNA of the CDR3: TGTGCCATCCGACAGGGGGTGAACACTGAAGCTTTCTTT.

This rearrangement joins TRBV30 to TRBJ1-6; no reliable D call. The CDR3 contains 14 residues. Germline assignment: CDR1 GTSNPN and CDR2 SVGIG (reference sequence). V lost 4 bases and J lost 3, with 10 bases in between. For the CDR3, the DNA is TGTGCCTGGACCGGGCGTCTCTATAATTCACCCCTCCACTTT. Protein: CAWTGRLYNSPLHF.

V and J are TRBV30 and TRBJ1-1; D ambiguous. The CDR3 is 14 residues long. V lost 2 bases to trimming and J lost 5 bases, with 15 bases between them. Per germline, CDR1 GTSNPN and CDR2 SVGIG (reference sequence). The CDR3 region has the DNA TGTGCCTGGAGTAAAAACCCTTCTGGGACTGAAGCTTTCTTT. Protein sequence: CAWSKNPSGTEAFF.

This CDR3 is CASRETGDNEKLFF. CDR3 nucleotides: TGTGCCAGCAGGGAGACAGGGGATAATGAAAAACTGTTTTTT. The V gene is TRBV6-5, the J gene TRBJ1-4, with 8 bases aligning to TRBD1. CDR1 MNHEY and CDR2 SVGAGI come from the germline V gene. The CDR3 consists of 14 residues. Trimming at V came to 6 bases and at J to 4 bases, leaving 4 bases not matched to a gene.